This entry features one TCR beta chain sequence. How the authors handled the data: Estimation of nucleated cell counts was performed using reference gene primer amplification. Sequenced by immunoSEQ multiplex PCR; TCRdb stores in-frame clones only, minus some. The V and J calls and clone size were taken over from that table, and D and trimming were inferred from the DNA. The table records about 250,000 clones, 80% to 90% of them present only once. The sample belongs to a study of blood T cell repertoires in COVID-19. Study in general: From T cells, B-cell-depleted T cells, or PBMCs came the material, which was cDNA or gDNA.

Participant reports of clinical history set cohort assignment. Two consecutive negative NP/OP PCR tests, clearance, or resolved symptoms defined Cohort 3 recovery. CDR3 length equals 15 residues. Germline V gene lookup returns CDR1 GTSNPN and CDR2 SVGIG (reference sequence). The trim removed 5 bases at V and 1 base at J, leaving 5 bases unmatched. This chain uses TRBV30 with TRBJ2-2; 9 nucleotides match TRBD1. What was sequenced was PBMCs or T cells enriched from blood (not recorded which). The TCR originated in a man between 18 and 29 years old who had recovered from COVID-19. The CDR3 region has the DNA TGTGCCTGGGCTTGGACAGGGGTGAACACCGGGGAGCTGTTTTTT. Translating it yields CAWAWTGVNTGELFF.